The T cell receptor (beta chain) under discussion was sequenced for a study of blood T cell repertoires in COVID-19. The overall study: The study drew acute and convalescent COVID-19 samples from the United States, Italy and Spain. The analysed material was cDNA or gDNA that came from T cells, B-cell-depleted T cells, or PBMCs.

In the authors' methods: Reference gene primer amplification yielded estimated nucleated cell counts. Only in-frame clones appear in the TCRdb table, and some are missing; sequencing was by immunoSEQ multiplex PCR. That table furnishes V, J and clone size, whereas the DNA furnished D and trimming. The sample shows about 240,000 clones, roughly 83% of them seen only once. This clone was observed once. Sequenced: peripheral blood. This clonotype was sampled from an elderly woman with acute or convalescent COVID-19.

The CDR3 nucleotides are TGTGCCAGCAGTTCCTCCAGACTAGCAGCGGAGACCCAGTACTTC. This codes for CASSSSRLAAETQYF. The chain has TRBV6-5 and TRBJ2-5, with TRBD2 identical over 7 bases. The CDR3 is made up of 15 amino acids. Trimming removed 4 bases from V and 5 bases from J; junction bases left unmatched: 10. CDR1 and CDR2 (germline): MNHEY, SVGAGI.